Listed below are T cell receptor beta chains from one sample, sequenced in a study of post-analysis software for immune sequencing data. MiXCR, applied by TCRdb to the PCR reads, yields one record per CDR3 protein. The sample lists under 200,000 distinct CDR3 sequences, about 34% occurring once. Sequenced material: blood, taken after autologous hematopoietic stem cell transplantation. Every receptor here comes from a girl between 10 and 17 years old with multiple sclerosis. The CDR3 runs from the conserved cysteine through the conserved F or W. Fields, in order: CDR3 DNA, CDR3 protein, clone size, J gene, D gene, V gene. The D gene is left open where the match is weak. Expanded clones get a size class; other rows say once, few or many, or leave the size out.

CDR3nt: TGCAGCGTCTCCGACACCCTTGGCTATGGCTACACCTTC
CDR3aa: CSVSDTLGYGYTF
abundance: many
j_gene: TRBJ1-2
d_gene: -
v_gene: TRBV29-1

CDR3nt: TGTGCCAGCAGCAAATGGACAGCCTACAATGAGCAGTTCTTC
CDR3aa: CASSKWTAYNEQFF
abundance: -
j_gene: TRBJ2-1
d_gene: -
v_gene: TRBV21-1

CDR3nt: TGTGCCAGCAGCCGCTCCGGGAGACTGGGGGATGAGCAGTTCTTC
CDR3aa: CASSRSGRLGDEQFF
abundance: -
j_gene: TRBJ2-1
d_gene: -
v_gene: TRBV9

CDR3nt: TGCAGTGCTAGAGATGGGAGGGCCCCCTACGAGCAGTACTTC
CDR3aa: CSARDGRAPYEQYF
abundance: many
j_gene: TRBJ2-7
d_gene: TRBD2
v_gene: TRBV20-1

CDR3nt: TGTGCCAGCAGTCCTCCGGGACGAGCCACCTACCGCTGCGAGCAGTACTTC
CDR3aa: CASSPPGRATYRCEQYF
abundance: -
j_gene: TRBJ2-7
d_gene: -
v_gene: TRBV12-3/TRBV12-4

CDR3nt: TGTGCCACCAGTGATTCGAGCGAGCCCGGGGAGACCCAGTACTTC
CDR3aa: CATSDSSEPGETQYF
abundance: -
j_gene: TRBJ2-5
d_gene: -
v_gene: TRBV24-1

CDR3nt: TGTGCCAGCAGCCCAACAGCATTCTACGAGCAGTACTTC
CDR3aa: CASSPTAFYEQYF
abundance: many
j_gene: TRBJ2-7
d_gene: -
v_gene: TRBV27

CDR3nt: TGCAGTGCTAGGCGGCTCCCCAACTCCTACGAGCAGTACTTC
CDR3aa: CSARRLPNSYEQYF
abundance: -
j_gene: TRBJ2-7
d_gene: -
v_gene: TRBV20-1

CDR3nt: TGTGCCAGCAGAGGAGTGAGGGGCACAGATACGCAGTATTTT
CDR3aa: CASRGVRGTDTQYF
abundance: many
j_gene: TRBJ2-3
d_gene: -
v_gene: TRBV25-1

CDR3nt: TGTGCCAGCAGCCCCCCCGAAAGGAGCCCCAATGAGCAGTTCTTC
CDR3aa: CASSPPERSPNEQFF
abundance: few
j_gene: TRBJ2-1
d_gene: -
v_gene: TRBV6-4

CDR3nt: TGCAGTGCTGGGGACGGTCGCTATGGCTACACCTTC
CDR3aa: CSAGDGRYGYTF
abundance: -
j_gene: TRBJ1-2
d_gene: -
v_gene: TRBV20-1

CDR3nt: TGTGCCAGCGCATCGGGAAGGCTCCCCCTTGGGGGGGATACGCAGTATTTT
CDR3aa: CASASGRLPLGGDTQYF
abundance: few
j_gene: TRBJ2-3
d_gene: -
v_gene: TRBV28

CDR3nt: TGCAGTGCGCCACCCAAGACGGACACCTACCCTTGGGAGCAGTACTTC
CDR3aa: CSAPPKTDTYPWEQYF
abundance: few
j_gene: TRBJ2-7
d_gene: -
v_gene: TRBV20-1

CDR3nt: TGCGCCAGCAGCTTGGTCGGGAGGGCAGGTGATACGCAGTATTTT
CDR3aa: CASSLVGRAGDTQYF
abundance: few
j_gene: TRBJ2-3
d_gene: TRBD2
v_gene: TRBV5-1

CDR3nt: TGTGCCACCAGTGATCCCCATCAGGATACGCAGTATTTT
CDR3aa: CATSDPHQDTQYF
abundance: few
j_gene: TRBJ2-3
d_gene: -
v_gene: TRBV24-1

CDR3nt: TGCAGTGCTGCACCGGGACCAAATGAGCAGTTCTTC
CDR3aa: CSAAPGPNEQFF
abundance: few
j_gene: TRBJ2-1
d_gene: -
v_gene: TRBV20-1

CDR3nt: TGTGCCAGCAGTTTATCCCAGCCCCTGACACGCCTGGGGCCTAACTATGGCTACACCTTC
CDR3aa: CASSLSQPLTRLGPNYGYTF
abundance: -
j_gene: TRBJ1-2
d_gene: -
v_gene: TRBV27

CDR3nt: TGTGCCAGCCCACCAATGGGGGAGACCCAGTACTTC
CDR3aa: CASPPMGETQYF
abundance: -
j_gene: TRBJ2-5
d_gene: -
v_gene: TRBV18

CDR3nt: TGCAGGGCTACAACCATCGGCAGGGGTGTTAACTATGGCTACACCTTC
CDR3aa: CRATTIGRGVNYGYTF
abundance: few
j_gene: TRBJ1-2
d_gene: -
v_gene: TRBV20-1

CDR3nt: TGTGCCAGCAGTTTTTATAAAATGGGGCTAGCGGGAGGCGAGCAGTACTTC
CDR3aa: CASSFYKMGLAGGEQYF
abundance: -
j_gene: TRBJ2-7
d_gene: TRBD2
v_gene: TRBV28

CDR3nt: TGTGCCAGCAGTGAAATGAGAATTCTGGGCTACGAGCAGTACTTC
CDR3aa: CASSEMRILGYEQYF
abundance: -
j_gene: TRBJ2-7
d_gene: -
v_gene: TRBV6-1

CDR3nt: TGTGCCAGCAGCTTAGCGAGGGCCAACACTGAAGCTTTCTTT
CDR3aa: CASSLARANTEAFF
abundance: few
j_gene: TRBJ1-1
d_gene: -
v_gene: TRBV7-2

CDR3nt: TGTGCCAGCAGCTTACTAGCGGGAGCTTCGGATACGCAGTATTTT
CDR3aa: CASSLLAGASDTQYF
abundance: -
j_gene: TRBJ2-3
d_gene: TRBD2
v_gene: TRBV12-3/TRBV12-4

CDR3nt: TGCAGCGTTGAAAAAGGGACAGCTGGTGATGAGCAGTTCTTC
CDR3aa: CSVEKGTAGDEQFF
abundance: few
j_gene: TRBJ2-1
d_gene: TRBD1
v_gene: TRBV29-1

CDR3nt: TGCAGTGCTAGACAGAAACAAGAGACCCAGTACTTC
CDR3aa: CSARQKQETQYF
abundance: few
j_gene: TRBJ2-5
d_gene: -
v_gene: TRBV20-1

CDR3nt: TGTGCCAGCAGCTTAGTAGGAGGCCGGGGAGATACCTACGAGCAGTACTTC
CDR3aa: CASSLVGGRGDTYEQYF
abundance: once
j_gene: TRBJ2-7
d_gene: -
v_gene: TRBV7-6

CDR3nt: TGTGCCAGCAGTCCGGACACCTCTGGGGCCAACGTCCTGACTTTC
CDR3aa: CASSPDTSGANVLTF
abundance: many
j_gene: TRBJ2-6
d_gene: -
v_gene: TRBV12-3/TRBV12-4

CDR3nt: TGTGCCAGCAGTTCGGCCGCTGAAGCTTTCTTT
CDR3aa: CASSSAAEAFF
abundance: -
j_gene: TRBJ1-1
d_gene: -
v_gene: TRBV28

CDR3nt: TGTGCCAGCAGCAGTCCCGGGACTAGTAGGGCCTACGAGCAGTACTTC
CDR3aa: CASSSPGTSRAYEQYF
abundance: few
j_gene: TRBJ2-7
d_gene: TRBD2
v_gene: TRBV7-6